There are a few counts of the clone carrying this TCR beta chain. The target antigen is unknown. The entry originates in a study of T-cell memory formation after mild COVID-19. The study's findings and limits: Pre-infection memory already had some responding clones, implying cross-reactive memory joined.

Each CDR3 protein gets one entry after TCRdb re-called the 5' RACE reads with MiXCR. The data contain 150,000 to 200,000 distinct CDR3 sequences, 15% to 20% of them seen just once; the ten biggest clones take up approximately 2%. This CDR3 has 13 residues. Trimming took off 4 bases at V and 7 bases at J, with 12 bases between the two ends. Germline-derived CDR1 and CDR2 are SGHRS and YFSETQ. Material for sequencing was PBMCs or a T cell subset sorted from them (not recorded which). The receptor was isolated from an adult woman who had mild COVID-19 (a few samples of this study predate the infection). Cell type and time point are not known. The chain uses TRBV5-1 and TRBJ2-4, with no clear D. Here the CDR3 DNA reads TGCGCCAGCAGCCCGGACCTCTGGAACATTCAGTACTTC. Its protein product is CASSPDLWNIQYF.